This TCR beta chain is drawn from a study of T cells in tuberculosis. This CDR3 is 15 amino acids long. V trimming: 6 bases; J trimming: 1 base; junction bases outside the gene matches: 7. Germline V lookup: CDR1 MNHNS, CDR2 SASEGT. This table comes from immunoSEQ multiplex PCR, and its TCRdb copy is limited to in-frame clones, with some not included. The table has 80,000 to 90,000 clones, approximately 90% seen once; the top ten hold approximately 2%. Cells were sorted from thawed PBMC rested overnight and stained with GMM-loaded CD1B tetramer, viability dye and anti-CD3. The lipid loaded on the CD1B tetramers was C32 glucose monomycolate from Rhodococcus equi. Before cryopreservation, the sorted PBMC lost their CD14-expressing monocytes.

The sequencing sample was made of CD1b-GMM tetramer-negative cells sorted from PBMCs. The chain couples TRBV6-1 to TRBJ2-5; TRBD1 aligns across 8 bases. The sequence was obtained from an adult woman with latent tuberculosis. The CDR3 DNA reads TGTGCCAGCAGCCCCCTGGGACAGGCCCAAGAGACCCAGTACTTC. Protein: CASSPLGQAQETQYF.